These 32 T cell receptor beta chains were sequenced from one sample in a study of T cell repertoires in cytomegalovirus infection. Their target antigens are unknown. TCRdb reanalysed the reads using MiXCR and keeps one entry per CDR3 protein. The sample has 900,000 to 950,000 distinct CDR3 sequences; 25% to 40% are singletons. This specimen consisted of cultured CD8+ T cells from PBMCs, obtained from culture after CMV antigen stimulation. The receptors shown here come from a human donor in good health (CMV status not recorded). Some clones in this sample may be carry-over from other donors' samples.

The gene calls are TRBV19 and TRBJ2-1; unclear D gene. Germline V gene sequence: CDR1 LNHDA, CDR2 SQIVND (reference sequence). This CDR3 contains 14 residues. V lost 4 bases, J lost 3 bases, and 10 bases lay in between. The DNA of the CDR3 is TGTGCCAGTAGTAAGTGGGAAAGCTACAATGAGCAGTTCTTC. Its translation: CASSKWESYNEQFF. The entire variable domain, with the rest obtained from reference TRBV19 and TRBJ2-1, is as follows: DGGITQSPKYLFRKEGQNVTLSCEQNLNHDAMYWYRQDPGQGLRLIYYSQIVNDFQKGDIAEGYSVSREKKESFPLTVTSAQKNPTAFYLCASSKWESYNEQFFGPGTRLTVL.

This clonotype was observed a handful of times. The chain employs TRBV5-4 and TRBJ1-2; weak D call: TRBD1 (5 bases). CDR1 is SGHNT, CDR2 YYREEE, per germline (reference sequence). The CDR3 runs 15 residues. V lost 2 bases and J 7 bases, leaving 18 bases between the germline ends. CDR3 residues: CASSFLLDSFGGYTF. CDR3 nucleotides: TGTGCCAGCAGCTTCTTACTTGACAGCTTCGGTGGCTACACCTTC.

CDR3 DNA sequence: TGTGCCAGCAGTTGGACAGGGCCTGGGGGCAATCAGCCCCAGCATTTT. Protein product: CASSWTGPGGNQPQHF. The chain is built from TRBV27 and TRBJ1-5; TRBD1 agrees at 8 bases. CDR1 MNHEY and CDR2 SMNVEV come from the germline V gene (reference sequence). CDR3 length equals 16 residues. V dropped 4 bases and J dropped 2; count of bases not matched to a gene: 7.

This chain uses TRBV7-6 with TRBJ2-1; the D gene is possibly TRBD1 (6 bases). V was cut by 6 bases and J by 4 bases, with 19 bases left in between. This CDR3 region has 16 residues. Germline V gives CDR1 SGHVS, CDR2 FNYEAQ. DNA for the CDR3: TGTGCCAGCAGTCCACGACAGGTTAGGGGTTACAATGAGCAGTTCTTC. Translation: CASSPRQVRGYNEQFF.

This chain connects TRBV20-1 to TRBJ2-5, with TRBD1 matching over 9 bases. Trimming at V came to 6 bases and at J to 5 bases, leaving 7 bases not matched to a gene. Per the germline V gene, CDR1 is DFQATT and CDR2 is SNEGSKA (reference sequence). There are 13 residues in the CDR3. The CDR3 loop is CSARDRVQETQYF. The DNA of the CDR3 is TGCAGTGCAAGGGACAGGGTCCAGGAGACCCAGTACTTC.

This clonotype turned up a few times. The V gene is TRBV6-1, the J gene TRBJ2-2; D is unresolved. The V end lost 1 base, the J end lost 6 bases, and 12 bases lay between the germline ends. CDR1 is MNHNS and CDR2 is SASEGT in the germline V gene. The CDR3 length is 15 residues. CDR3 DNA: TGTGCCAGCAGTGAAGATCTGCTCCCCGCCGGGGAGCTGTTTTTT. Translation: CASSEDLLPAGELFF.

This clonotype was detected ten times or more. The chain joins TRBV7-2 to TRBJ1-1; 7 positions match TRBD1. The CDR3 consists of 16 residues. CDR1 is SGHTA and CDR2 is FQGNSA in the germline V gene. V lost 5 bases to trimming and J lost 2 bases; unmatched junction nucleotides: 11. The CDR3 nucleotides read TGTGCCAGCAGCCCAAGCCCGACAGGGCACAACACTGAAGCTTTCTTT. Encoded protein: CASSPSPTGHNTEAFF.

The J gene is TRBJ1-1, the V gene TRBV7-2; TRBD1 agrees at 8 bases. V shed 5 bases, J shed 0 bases, and the junction held 11 bases outside the gene matches. Germline lookup yields CDR1 SGHTA and CDR2 FQGNSA. The length of the CDR3 is 17 residues. The DNA for the CDR3 is TGTGCCAGCAGCACAGGACAGGGTGCCATCTTGAACACTGAAGCTTTCTTT. This encodes CASSTGQGAILNTEAFF.

This clonotype was found many times. The chain joins TRBV7-9 to TRBJ2-7; D not certain. The CDR3 length is 13 residues. The V gene lost 4 bases and the J gene lost 2 bases, with 9 bases spanning the gap. Germline lookup yields CDR1 SEHNR and CDR2 FQNEAQ (reference sequence). The CDR3 spells CASSSGWAYEQYF. The CDR3 DNA follows: TGTGCCAGCAGCTCCGGATGGGCCTACGAGCAGTACTTC.

The rearrangement links TRBV12-3 or TRBV12-4 to TRBJ1-1; TRBD1 agrees at 8 bases. There are 14 residues in the CDR3. V dropped 6 bases and J dropped 7; count of bases not matched to a gene: 10. The CDR3 loop is CASRWTGLIDEAFF. CDR3 nucleotide sequence: TGTGCCAGCAGGTGGACAGGGTTAATCGATGAAGCTTTCTTT.

In its sample, this clonotype was seen a few times. CDR3 nucleotide sequence: TGTGCCATCAGTGGCTCTGGACTAGCGGGGAATACGCAGTATTTT. The encoded protein is CAISGSGLAGNTQYF. The V and J genes are TRBV10-3 and TRBJ2-3; TRBD2 matches at 12 bases. V lost 4 bases, J lost 7 bases, and 6 bases stayed unmatched. From germline, CDR1 is ENHRY and CDR2 SYGVKD. The CDR3 contains 15 residues.

In its sample, this clonotype was seen a few times. This chain connects TRBV6-5 to TRBJ2-1; D gene uncertain. This CDR3 has 12 amino acids. Between the trimmed V and J ends, which lost 0 bases and 15 bases, there was a span of 12 bases. Germline V lookup: CDR1 MNHEY, CDR2 SVGAGI. The CDR3 sequence: CASSYSSGETFF. CDR3 DNA: TGTGCCAGCAGTTACTCGTCGGGCGAGACGTTCTTC.

Written as DNA, the CDR3 is TGTGCCAGCAGTTACCCCCAACTAGGCACAGATACGCAGTATTTT. Translation: CASSYPQLGTDTQYF. The chain combines TRBV6-6 with TRBJ2-3; tentative D call: TRBD2 (5 bases). The ends were cut back, 2 bases at V and 1 base at J, with 10 bases in the middle. The CDR3 totals 15 residues. Germline assignment: CDR1 MNHNY and CDR2 SVGAGI (reference sequence).

A few counts support this clonotype. This chain uses TRBV5-6 with TRBJ1-1; D is unclear. The CDR3 consists of 11 residues. V lost 3 bases to trimming and J lost 10 bases, with 10 bases between them. Germline-derived CDR1 and CDR2 are SGHDT and YYEEEE. CDR3 loop: CASSSQFIAFF. The CDR3 DNA reads TGTGCCAGCAGCTCCCAGTTCATAGCTTTCTTT.

The chain's CDR3 is CASSPWLHSSTDTQYF. The DNA of the CDR3 is TGTGCCAGCAGCCCCTGGCTGCATTCTAGCACAGATACGCAGTATTTT. The J gene is TRBJ2-3, the V gene TRBV27; no clear D gene. The V gene's germline CDR1 is MNHEY and CDR2 SMNVEV (reference sequence). This CDR3 region has 16 residues. V lost 6 bases and J 0 bases, leaving 16 bases between the germline ends.

This clonotype was detected only a few times. The CDR3 DNA reads as TGTGCCAGCTCAGACTTCGACAGCCCAAGGGGCTATGGCTACACCTTC. This codes for CASSDFDSPRGYGYTF. V and J are TRBV6-5 and TRBJ1-2; tentatively, D is TRBD1 (5 bases). Trimming shortened V by 8 bases and J by 4 bases, and 23 bases separated the two germline ends. This CDR3 region has 16 residues. Germline loops: CDR1 MNHEY, CDR2 SVGAGI.

This rearrangement joins TRBV11-2 to TRBJ1-1; D possibly corresponds to TRBD1 (5 bases). Deletions cut 1 base from V and 2 bases from J, with 11 bases between. Germline V gene lookup returns CDR1 SGHAT and CDR2 FQNNGV. CDR3 length: 15 residues. The CDR3 DNA is TGTGCCAGCAGCTTAGGAAGGACATTTAACACTGAAGCTTTCTTT. Protein sequence: CASSLGRTFNTEAFF. Based on the CDR3 plus reference TRBV11-2 and TRBJ1-1, the full variable domain is EAGVAQSPRYKIIEKRQSVAFWCNPISGHATLYWYQQILGQGPKLLIQFQNNGVVDDSQLPKDRFSAERLKGVDSTLKIQPAKLEDSAVYLCASSLGRTFNTEAFFGQGTRLTVV.

In this sample, this clonotype turned up many times. The DNA of the CDR3 is TGTGCCAGCAGAGGCACAAAGCGAGTGAACACTGAAGCTTTCTTT. This encodes CASRGTKRVNTEAFF. The gene calls are TRBV6-1 and TRBJ1-1; unclear D gene. Trimming took 6 bases from V and 0 from J, leaving 14 bases between them. CDR1 is MNHNS and CDR2 is SASEGT in the germline V gene. The CDR3 consists of 15 residues.

The chain has TRBV11-1 and TRBJ2-3; 7 nucleotides agree with TRBD1. The CDR3 is made up of 15 amino acids. Germline-derived CDR1 and CDR2 are SGHAT and FQDESV (reference sequence). The ends lost 7 bases at V and 2 bases at J; junction bases unmatched: 9. The CDR3 DNA reads as TGTGCCAGCAACCCCACACAGGGGTTCACAGATACGCAGTATTTT. It codes for CASNPTQGFTDTQYF.

The chain recombines TRBV6-5 with TRBJ1-2; the D is unclear. The V gene lost 0 bases and the J gene lost 4 bases, with 9 bases spanning the gap. The CDR3 sequence is 14 residues long. Germline loops: CDR1 MNHEY, CDR2 SVGAGI. DNA of the CDR3: TGTGCCAGCAGTTACTCGGGGTCGTTCTATGGCTACACCTTC. Its protein product is CASSYSGSFYGYTF.

This clonotype was recorded many times. The chain couples TRBV7-2 to TRBJ2-1, with TRBD2 matching over 14 bases. Germline V gene data show CDR1 as SGHTA and CDR2 as FQGNSA. V shed 5 bases, J shed 10 bases, and the junction held 7 bases outside the gene matches. The CDR3 is 15 amino acids. The DNA of the CDR3 is TGTGCCAGCAGCATGACTAGCGGGGGGGTTAGAGAGCAGTTCTTC. Its translation: CASSMTSGGVREQFF.

CDR3 DNA: TGTGCCAGCAGCCTCCCAGGGGCGGAGGGCTACACCTTC. Its translation is CASSLPGAEGYTF. The V and J genes are TRBV7-9 and TRBJ1-2, with D maybe TRBD1 (6 bases). The V and J ends lost 5 bases and 8 bases respectively, with 15 bases between them. The CDR3 runs 13 residues. The germline V gene encodes CDR1 SEHNR and CDR2 FQNEAQ (reference sequence).

CDR3 region: CSARESRDSSNYGYTF. DNA for the CDR3: TGCAGTGCTAGAGAATCCCGGGACTCCTCCAACTATGGCTACACCTTC. The gene calls are TRBV20-1 and TRBJ1-2, with a tentative D call TRBD1 (5 bases). CDR3 length: 16 residues. V was clipped by 0 bases and J by 2 bases, with 16 bases between them. Per germline, CDR1 DFQATT and CDR2 SNEGSKA (reference sequence).

The table lists this clonotype with a few counts. The rearrangement links TRBV12-3 or TRBV12-4 to TRBJ2-1, with D possibly matching TRBD1 (5 bases). The CDR3 has 15 amino acids. V lost 7 bases to trimming and J lost 1 base, with 14 bases between them. The CDR3 loop reads CASTPLRGSYNEQFF. As DNA, the CDR3 is TGTGCCAGCACCCCCCTAAGGGGATCCTACAATGAGCAGTTCTTC.

This clonotype showed up just a few times. The chain uses TRBV7-9 and TRBJ2-7; 8 bases are a match to TRBD1. This CDR3 is 12 amino acids long. Germline values: CDR1 SEHNR, CDR2 FQNEAQ (reference sequence). V gave up 2 bases and J gave up 10 bases; unmatched junction bases: 4. CDR3 protein: CASSLTGQEQYV. For the CDR3, the DNA is TGTGCCAGCAGCTTAACGGGACAGGAACAGTACGTC.

The chain couples TRBV12-3 or TRBV12-4 to TRBJ2-5; D unclear. The CDR3 extends over 14 amino acids. The ends were cut back, 3 bases at V and 1 base at J, with 9 bases in the middle. CDR3: CASSLREFQETQYF. CDR3 bases: TGTGCCAGCAGTTTGCGCGAGTTCCAAGAGACCCAGTACTTC.

This clonotype has more than one count but fewer than ten. The DNA for the CDR3 is TGTGCCAGCCAGGGGGACTATGGCTACACCTTC. Protein: CASQGDYGYTF. This rearrangement joins TRBV2 to TRBJ1-2; 7 bases are shared with TRBD1. The length of the CDR3 is 11 residues. The germline gives CDR1 SNHLY, CDR2 FYNNEI. The junction had 0 bases not matched to a gene; V was cut back by 8 bases and J by 3 bases. The entire variable domain, with the rest obtained from reference TRBV2 and TRBJ1-2, is as follows: EPEVTQTPSHQVTQMGQEVILRCVPISNHLYFYWYRQILGQKVEFLVSFYNNEISEKSEIFDDQFSVERPDGSNFTLKIRSTKLEDSAMYFCASQGDYGYTFGSGTRLTVV.

This clonotype was observed many times. This chain links TRBV7-8 with TRBJ2-4, with D uncertain. The V gene lost 5 bases and the J gene lost 12 bases, with 20 bases spanning the gap. The CDR3 is 14 residues long. CDR1 SGHVS and CDR2 FQNEAQ come from the germline V gene. CDR3 residues: CASSAPGLLGYQYF. CDR3 coding DNA: TGTGCCAGCAGCGCCCCCGGGCTCCTTGGATATCAGTACTTC.

CDR3 sequence: CASSWTSGINEQFF. The CDR3, as DNA: TGTGCCAGCAGCTGGACTAGCGGGATCAATGAGCAGTTCTTC. This chain joins TRBV6-5 and TRBJ2-1; TRBD2 agrees at 12 bases. V lost 6 bases and J lost 6; bases outside the gene matches: 3. The CDR3 contains 14 residues. Germline V lookup: CDR1 MNHEY, CDR2 SVGAGI.

The V and J genes are TRBV5-3 and TRBJ1-1; the D gene is possibly TRBD1 (5 bases). TRBV5-3 is recorded as an ORF, its role being uncertain. This CDR3 is 13 amino acids long. V lost 8 bases to trimming and J lost 8 bases, with 19 bases between them. The CDR3 protein is CASSGGTLQEAFF. The CDR3 DNA reads as TGTGCCAGCAGCGGAGGGACCCTTCAAGAAGCTTTCTTT.

This chain uses TRBV4-1 with TRBJ1-5; D unclear. Germline loops: CDR1 MGHRA, CDR2 YSYEKL. Between the trimmed V and J ends, which lost 1 base and 6 bases, there was a span of 10 bases. The CDR3 contains 14 residues. In DNA form, the CDR3 reads TGCGCCAGCAGCCAAGCTGGAGAGGGTCAGCCCCAGCATTTT. It translates to CASSQAGEGQPQHF.

This rearrangement joins TRBV19 to TRBJ1-3; D uncertain. Germline V gene sequence: CDR1 LNHDA, CDR2 SQIVND (reference sequence). V was clipped by 1 base and J by 9 bases, with 7 bases between them. The CDR3 is 12 amino acids. The CDR3 bases are TGTGCCAGTAGTATAGGTGGAGGCACCATATATTTT. Translation gives CASSIGGGTIYF.